The rows below give T cell receptor beta chains drawn from one sample of a study of blood T cell repertoires in COVID-19. The table came from immunoSEQ multiplex PCR; TCRdb's copy has only in-frame clones and leaves some out. Of some 160,000 clones listed, approximately 80% are singletons. Sequencing input: PBMCs or T cells enriched from blood (not recorded which). The receptor set was obtained from a woman between 40 and 50 years old who had recovered from COVID-19. Both conserved end residues are part of each CDR3.

CAWSVTRTSGGTDTQYF	17	TRBV30
CASSSGLAGRQETQYF	16	TRBV7-3
CASSSQPGQGHTEAFF	16	TRBV7-3
CATSSPAASTDTQYF	15	TRBV15
CASSLAQVRTDTQYF	15	TRBV5-4
CASSWTGDEQFF	12	TRBV12-3/TRBV12-4
CATSRGEEEKLFF	13	TRBV15
CASSLLSGGRTDTQYF	16	TRBV7-8
CASSQDSGLGNQPQHF	16	TRBV3-1/TRBV3-2
CASSSRTTLKPDTQYF	16	TRBV5-1
CASSYGLAGSIQYF	14	TRBV6-2/TRBV6-3
CAISDFRVLAGNTSTDTQYF	20	TRBV10-3
CASSTGTGDEKLFF	14	TRBV19
CSVRRGTDFYEQYF	14	TRBV29-1
CASSPEQGRHYEQYF	15	TRBV18
CASQGTPYGYTF	12	TRBV30
CASSSLTGSDANYGYTF	17	TRBV5-5
CASSLSTGYREQYF	14	TRBV7-9
CASSILAGDYNEQFF	15	TRBV19
CSAGGGETQYF	11	TRBV20-1
CASSKRRDSLNTEAFF	16	TRBV21-1
CASSNRNSPLHF	12	TRBV11-2
CASSPGHLYEQYF	13	TRBV5-1
CASSLAGAGAYEQYF	15	TRBV27
CASSLGQGYQPQHF	14	TRBV7-3
CASTPPGQGSGYTF	14	TRBV19
CASSPSATEGVIGNTIYF	18	TRBV27
CASSISRGEQPQHF	14	TRBV19
CASSRGLGTEAFF	13	TRBV5-1
CASSVGQDYGYTF	13	TRBV9
CASSQDGRNQPQHF	14	TRBV4-1
CASSGEGGTQYF	12	TRBV5-4
CASSLDGYGYTF	12	TRBV7-9
CASSPGMGGADTEAFF	16	TRBV9
CASSVNSGGYTF	12	TRBV7-9
CASSIHTGRDTEAFF	15	TRBV19
CASSPDRATNEKLFF	15	TRBV7-2
CASSMGPGGSYSYEQYF	17	TRBV19
CASSHTGNDYGYTF	14	TRBV3-1/TRBV3-2
CASSETGGGLTNEKLFF	17	TRBV5-6
CASSRGLAGGEQYF	14	TRBV4-1
CASSVYRGLGSGANVLTF	18	TRBV9
CASSFSGELNIQYF	14	TRBV13
CASSVTGMDTEAFF	14	TRBV5-5
CASSAGTGHNQPQHF	15	TRBV7-6
CAGSLQNSYEQYF	13	TRBV7-8
CASSRGLAGEPRNTGELFF	19	TRBV5-6
CASNHRGRASEQFF	14	TRBV6-5
CASSRQGYEQYF	12	TRBV7-9
CAIRDDRANGYTF	13	TRBV10-3
CASLADLADTQYF	13	TRBV6-5